This TCR beta chain stems from a study of shared clonotypes between healthy human individuals (dated by TCRdb to the early 2020s). The study in broad terms: A couple of women and a few men aged 18 to 49 years were included in the cohort. For each donor, CD4 naive and CD4 memory were each run on three plates, CD8 naive on two plates, and CD8 memory on one plate. Different laboratories and diverse techniques were used to prepare libraries and sequence TCR repertoires, to increase sequencing depth and limit assay-specific biases. To estimate repertoire size and how much clonotype sharing occurs between individuals, the study deeply sequenced the blood TCR repertoires of five healthy adults. Per donor, leukapheresis produced somewhere between about 0.8 and 9.5 billion PBMCs. The research as a whole found: Because the study included a small number of donors, the genetic and exposure-history diversity represented was limited. Based on pairwise subsampling, the degree of clonotype sharing among donors was expected to be affected by sequencing depth. Only blood was sampled, and tissue TCR repertoires likely differ from those in blood. Even with the large sequencing depth, rarefaction of the sorted-subset datasets indicated that sequencing was incomplete. Naive subsets generally had larger estimated clonotype richness than memory subsets. Clonotypes shared by all four sorted-subset donors showed higher generation probabilities than non-shared clonotypes. Approximately 5% of naive CD4, roughly 3.6% of naive CD8, about 2.5% of memory CD4, and 0.4% of memory CD8 clonotypes were shared across a handful of donors.

After removal of 1 base from V and 4 bases from J, the junction retains 8 bases not matched to a gene. Taken from cysteine to phenylalanine, the CDR3 has 16 residues. Of the read, only the CDR3 DNA is kept; its 48 bases are in frame from base 1. CDR1 is given as SEHNR and CDR2 as FQNEAQ, both from the germline V gene (reference sequence). Using the deep immunoSEQ assay, multiplex PCR amplified TCR CDR3 regions from genomic DNA. Genomic DNA extracted from each cell subset was distributed evenly over all wells of several immunoSEQ 96-well plates, and each plate served as one replicate. Each replicate PCR for sorted subsets received about 0.2 ug genomic DNA, equal to about 30,000 T cell genomes. The purified libraries were quantified using a Qubit 3.0 fluorometer, sized with a Bioanalyzer 2100, and then quantified again using the KAPA Library Quantification kit. Each immunoSEQ 96-well plate was sequenced on its own single-read 150-cycle Illumina NextSeq 550 flow cell. As for how the authors treated the data: The immunoSEQ output contained only junctional sequences without quality scores, so filtering could not match that applied to full-length reads. To assign V/J genes and CDR3, sequences were annotated using PyIR, a Python wrapper for IgBLAST v1.9, with IMGT germline references. Reads were filtered out if the reads had weak V/J assignments (E-value above 1e-6), no CDR3, stop codons, out-of-frame junctions, or ambiguous translated residues. A V3J clonotype was defined by an identical inferred V gene, J gene, and CDR3 amino acid sequence. The percentage overlap between two repertoires was calculated by dividing the number of shared unique clonotypes by the size of the smaller repertoire. Three approaches were used to assess repertoire richness: RTK rarefaction, the Chao1 estimator, and Recon v2.1 estimates of unobserved clonotypes. Generation probabilities were computed with OLGA for all TCRbeta clonotypes obtained by the gDNA method from four donors. TCRdb stores this immuneACCESS table with in-frame sequences only. Part of the clones is absent; in the studies checked, under half of the shortfall reflects unresolved V genes, and no reason is known for the rest. That table supplies the V and J calls and clone size; D and trimming were determined from the DNA. Here the sample has about 2.1 million clones; roughly 91% occur a single time. Clones ranked in the top ten supply under 2% of the sample.

In regard to this clone: Its antigen is currently not known. No much larger clone is present one base from it, and per-base qualities are unavailable.

For the CD8 naive samples, CD45RO-negative cells were positively selected for CCR7, yielding a CD45RA+CCR7+ population from which TemRA cells were excluded. Healthy HIV-negative adults with no recently reported acute infections or vaccinations were included as donors. Every donor was a Caucasian adult residing in Nashville, Tennessee, USA. Blood was obtained by leukapheresis, after which PBMCs were separated by Ficoll-Histopaque density gradient centrifugation and cryopreserved in liquid nitrogen vapor phase. Purity and quantity of every magnetically sorted T cell population were checked by analytical flow cytometry. Genomic DNA was isolated from each sorted fraction and quantified by UV absorbance on a Nanodrop 2000c.

Recombination connected TRBV7-9 to TRBJ1-2; the junction holds 8 bases that match TRBD1. The sequenced sample consisted of naive CD8+ T cells from PBMCs. Interpreted using the paper, the cell subset or site label stands for: CD45RA+CCR7+. The source of this sequence is a man between 18 and 29 years old in good health. Some clones in this sample may be carry-over from other donors' samples. The nucleotide sequence reads as follows: TGTGCCAGCAGCTTAGGCCCCGGACAGGGTGGCTATGGCTACACCTTC. It encodes CASSLGPGQGGYGYTF.